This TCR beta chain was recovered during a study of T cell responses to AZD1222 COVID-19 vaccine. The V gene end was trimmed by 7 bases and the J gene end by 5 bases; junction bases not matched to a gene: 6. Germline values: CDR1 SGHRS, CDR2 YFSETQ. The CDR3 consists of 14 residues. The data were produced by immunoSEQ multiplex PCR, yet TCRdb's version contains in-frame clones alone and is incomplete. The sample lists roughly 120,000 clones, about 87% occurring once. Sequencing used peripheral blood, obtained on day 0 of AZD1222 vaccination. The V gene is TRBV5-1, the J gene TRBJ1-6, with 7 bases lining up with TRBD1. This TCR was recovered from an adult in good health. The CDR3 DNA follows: TGCGCCAGCGAAAAGGGGGCCCATAATTCACCCCTCCACTTT. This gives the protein CASEKGAHNSPLHF.